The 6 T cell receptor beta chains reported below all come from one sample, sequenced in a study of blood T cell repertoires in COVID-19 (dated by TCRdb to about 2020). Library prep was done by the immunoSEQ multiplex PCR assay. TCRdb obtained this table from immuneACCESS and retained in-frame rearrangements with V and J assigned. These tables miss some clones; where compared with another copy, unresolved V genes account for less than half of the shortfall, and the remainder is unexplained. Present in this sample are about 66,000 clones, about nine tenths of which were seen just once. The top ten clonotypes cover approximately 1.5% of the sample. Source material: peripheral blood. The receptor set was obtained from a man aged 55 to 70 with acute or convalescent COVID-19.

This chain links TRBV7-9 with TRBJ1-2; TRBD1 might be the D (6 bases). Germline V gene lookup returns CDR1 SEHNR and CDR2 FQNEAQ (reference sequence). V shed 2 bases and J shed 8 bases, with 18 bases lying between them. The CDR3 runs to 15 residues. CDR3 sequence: CASSLRTAYKGGYTF. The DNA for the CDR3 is TGTGCCAGCAGCTTAAGGACAGCCTATAAAGGCGGCTACACCTTC.

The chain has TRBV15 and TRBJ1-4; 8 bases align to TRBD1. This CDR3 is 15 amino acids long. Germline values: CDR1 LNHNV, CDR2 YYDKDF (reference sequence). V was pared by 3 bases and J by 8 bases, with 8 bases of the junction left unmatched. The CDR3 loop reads CATSSRGLYGEKLFF. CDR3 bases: TGTGCCACCAGCAGCAGGGGGCTGTATGGGGAAAAACTGTTTTTT.

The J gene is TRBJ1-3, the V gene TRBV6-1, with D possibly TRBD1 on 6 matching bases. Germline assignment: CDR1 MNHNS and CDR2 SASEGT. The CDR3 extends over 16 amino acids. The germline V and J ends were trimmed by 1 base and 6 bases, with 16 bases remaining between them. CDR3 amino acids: CASSEGQVRFINTIYF. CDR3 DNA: TGTGCCAGCAGTGAAGGACAGGTCCGGTTCATAAACACCATATATTTT.

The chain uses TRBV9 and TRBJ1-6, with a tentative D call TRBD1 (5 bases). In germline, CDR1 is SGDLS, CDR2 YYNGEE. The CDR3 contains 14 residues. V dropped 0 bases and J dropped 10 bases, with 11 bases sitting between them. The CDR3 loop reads CASSVGGVSSPLHF. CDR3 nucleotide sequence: TGTGCCAGCAGCGTAGGGGGGGTCAGCTCACCCCTCCACTTT.

The CDR3 protein is CASSSPRDRGLSGYTF. Written as DNA, the CDR3 is TGTGCCAGCAGCTCACCCCGTGACAGGGGGCTGAGTGGCTACACCTTC. The J gene is TRBJ1-2, the V gene TRBV28; 10 positions match TRBD1. The CDR3 extends over 16 amino acids. Germline CDR1 and CDR2: MDHEN and SYDVKM. With 6 bases clipped from V and 7 bases from J, the junction kept 14 bases outside the gene matches.

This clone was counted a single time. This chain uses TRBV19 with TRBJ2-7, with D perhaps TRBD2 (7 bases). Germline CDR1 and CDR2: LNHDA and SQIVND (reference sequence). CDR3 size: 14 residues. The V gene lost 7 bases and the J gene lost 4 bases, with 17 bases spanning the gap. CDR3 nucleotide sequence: TGTGCCAGTACCGCGGGGGCAGGAGGGTACGAGCAGTACTTC. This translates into CASTAGAGGYEQYF. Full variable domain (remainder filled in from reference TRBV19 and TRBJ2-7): DGGITQSPKYLFRKEGQNVTLSCEQNLNHDAMYWYRQDPGQGLRLIYYSQIVNDFQKGDIAEGYSVSREKKESFPLTVTSAQKNPTAFYLCASTAGAGGYEQYFGPGTRLTVT.